The TCR beta chain under discussion was sequenced for a study of blood T cell repertoires in COVID-19. The germline gives CDR1 MDHEN, CDR2 SYDVKM. The CDR3 is 15 amino acids. V lost 6 bases to trimming and J lost 5 bases; unmatched junction nucleotides: 10. Some clones are missing from TCRdb's copy, which holds only in-frame ones; the method was immunoSEQ multiplex PCR. The profile shows 330,000 or so clones, approximately 91% of them singletons. V usage is TRBV28 and J usage is TRBJ1-2; 9 bases match TRBD1. The TCR sequence derives from a woman in her twenties or thirties who had been exposed to COVID-19. Sequenced material: PBMCs or T cells enriched from blood (not recorded which). The CDR3 here is CASRVGGTGNYGYTF. Here the CDR3 DNA reads TGTGCCAGCAGGGTAGGGGGGACAGGGAATTATGGCTACACCTTC.